Described below is a single TCR beta chain sequence and its context. Recovered status in Cohort 3 required two negative PCRs, clearance, or symptom resolution. The sample belongs to a study of blood T cell repertoires in COVID-19. Germline CDR1 is SGHNT and CDR2 is YYREEE (reference sequence). Trimming removed 4 bases from V and 7 bases from J, with 15 bases in between. The CDR3 extends over 14 amino acids. Produced via immunoSEQ multiplex PCR; TCRdb's table is partial and in-frame only. The repertoire holds 150,000 to 200,000 clones, with 80% as singletons. The J gene is TRBJ2-1, the V gene TRBV5-4; D is possibly TRBD1 or TRBD2 (6 bases each). Material for sequencing was PBMCs or T cells enriched from blood (not recorded which). This TCR came from a man in his forties who had recovered from COVID-19. The CDR3 coding sequence is TGTGCCAGCAGCCTGGGGGGCCCGAGAAATGAGCAGTTCTTC. Its protein product is CASSLGGPRNEQFF.